This T cell receptor beta chain was recovered during a study of beta chain features in type 1 diabetes. In regard to this clone: Antigen specificity is unknown.

Whole-study findings and limits: Reduced insertions and increased deletions marked VDJ junctions in type 1 diabetes patients. Type 1 diabetes patients had moderately but significantly shorter TCRB CDR3s in all four CD4+ subsets.

The CDR3 has 11 residues. Germline loops: CDR1 MNHEY, CDR2 SVGAGI. V gave up 5 bases and J gave up 10 bases; unmatched junction bases: 0. Investigators reverse transcribed all isolated RNA, so they sequenced expressed TCRB transcripts. The data were produced by immunoSEQ multiplex PCR, yet TCRdb's version contains in-frame clones alone and is incomplete. Of hundreds of thousands of clones listed, 15% are singletons. Sequencing was performed on naive CD4+ T cells from blood. The clonotype was recovered from a young man with type 1 diabetes. The J gene is TRBJ2-1, the V gene TRBV6-5; TRBD2 matches 9 bases. The DNA of the CDR3 is TGTGCCAGCAGTAGCGGGAGGGAGCAGTTCTTC. Translation: CASSSGREQFF.